Listed below are T cell receptor beta chains from one sample, sequenced in a study of blood T cell repertoires in COVID-19. Data came from immunoSEQ multiplex PCR; TCRdb stores just in-frame clones and leaves some out. The data hold 60,000 to 85,000 clones, with around 85% observed a single time. The sequenced sample was peripheral blood. The receptors were gathered from a human donor in a cohort sampled during active COVID-19. Both conserved end residues are part of each CDR3. The order of the fields is V gene, J gene, D gene, clone size, CDR3 protein, CDR3 DNA. D genes are given only for firm matches. Expanded clones are given a class, and other clones once, few, many or no size at all.

>TRBV6-2/TRBV6-3|TRBJ1-5|TRBD1|NA
CASSEGQEYNQPQHF
TGTGCCAGCAGTGAGGGACAGGAGTACAATCAGCCCCAGCATTTT
>TRBV10-3|TRBJ2-7|TRBD1|NA
CAIRRDRVSYEQYF
TGTGCCATCAGACGGGACAGGGTCTCCTACGAGCAGTACTTC
>TRBV28|TRBJ1-5|NA|NA
CASRGREGGINQPQHF
TGTGCCAGCAGAGGCAGGGAAGGCGGCATCAATCAGCCCCAGCATTTT
>TRBV5-1|TRBJ1-6|NA|NA
CASSLERGAQNSPLHF
TGCGCCAGCAGCTTGGAGCGGGGGGCGCAAAACTCACCCCTCCACTTT
>TRBV19|TRBJ2-4|NA|NA
CASSVQGIAKNIQYF
TGTGCCAGTAGTGTCCAGGGGATAGCCAAAAACATTCAGTACTTC
>TRBV7-2|TRBJ1-6|NA|NA
CASFSLVPGSPLHF
TGTGCCAGCTTTTCCTTAGTCCCAGGATCACCCCTCCACTTT
>TRBV5-6|TRBJ1-2|NA|NA
CASSLAANYGYTF
TGTGCCAGCAGCTTGGCGGCTAACTATGGCTACACCTTC
>TRBV6-6|TRBJ2-2|NA|once
CASSYSPSGELFF
TGTGCCAGCAGTTACAGCCCGTCCGGGGAGCTGTTTTTT
>TRBV5-6|TRBJ2-2|NA|NA
CASSFFGSGVAGELFF
TGTGCCAGCAGCTTTTTCGGGTCAGGGGTTGCCGGGGAGCTGTTTTTT
>TRBV7-2|TRBJ2-7|TRBD1|NA
CASSPGRDSPYEQYF
TGTGCCAGCAGCCCCGGTCGGGACAGTCCCTACGAGCAGTACTTC
>TRBV19|TRBJ2-7|NA|NA
CASSLGTTGSRSYEQYF
TGTGCCAGTAGCCTAGGGACCACAGGGAGCAGGTCCTACGAGCAGTACTTC
>TRBV30|TRBJ2-3|NA|NA
CAWSEKGHTQYF
TGTGCCTGGAGTGAAAAGGGGCATACGCAGTATTTT
>TRBV4-1|TRBJ2-1|NA|NA
CASSQVGASRDEQFF
TGCGCCAGCAGCCAAGTAGGGGCCTCAAGGGATGAGCAGTTCTTC
>TRBV7-9|TRBJ2-3|TRBD1|NA
CASSRQGRSTDTQYF
TGTGCCAGCAGCCGACAGGGAAGGAGCACAGATACGCAGTATTTT
>TRBV5-6|TRBJ2-1|NA|NA
CASRKEALAYNEQFF
TGTGCCAGCAGAAAGGAGGCCCTAGCCTACAATGAGCAGTTCTTC
>TRBV12-5|TRBJ2-6|TRBD1|NA
CASGLGQSSGANVLTF
TGTGCTAGTGGTCTGGGACAGAGCTCTGGGGCCAACGTCCTGACTTTC
>TRBV5-1|TRBJ2-7|NA|NA
CASSVSGTSYEQYF
TGCGCCAGCAGTGTTAGCGGTACCTCCTACGAGCAGTACTTC
>TRBV27|TRBJ2-1|TRBD2|once
CASSWDPSGGNHEQFF
TGTGCCAGCAGTTGGGACCCTAGCGGGGGAAACCATGAGCAGTTCTTC
>TRBV3-1/TRBV3-2|TRBJ1-2|NA|NA
CASSRDRANYGYTF
TGTGCCAGCAGCCGCGATCGGGCTAACTATGGCTACACCTTC
>TRBV7-8|TRBJ1-2|NA|NA
CASSPLYGYTF
TGTGCCAGCAGCCCCCTGTATGGCTACACCTTC
>TRBV7-2|TRBJ2-5|NA|NA
CASSLSSPKETQYF
TGTGCCAGCAGCTTATCATCCCCTAAAGAGACCCAGTACTTC
>TRBV6-5|TRBJ2-7|TRBD1|NA
CASERTGGYEQYF
TGTGCCAGCGAAAGGACAGGGGGCTACGAGCAGTACTTC
>TRBV23-1|TRBJ2-4|NA|NA
CASSHPGTQKTLWMGRNIQYF
TGCGCCAGCAGTCATCCCGGGACACAAAAAACACTTTGGATGGGCCGAAACATTCAGTACTTC
>TRBV19|TRBJ2-1|NA|once
CASSGGLDEQFF
TGTGCCAGTAGCGGGGGGCTAGATGAGCAGTTCTTC
>TRBV28|TRBJ1-2|TRBD1|NA
CASSTTGEAYGYTF
TGTGCCAGCAGTACCACAGGGGAAGCTTACGGCTACACCTTC
>TRBV28|TRBJ1-5|NA|NA
CASSSGHYQPQHF
TGTGCCAGTAGTTCCGGACACTATCAGCCCCAGCATTTT
>TRBV14|TRBJ2-5|NA|NA
CASSQALDYPRETQYF
TGTGCCAGCAGCCAAGCCCTCGACTACCCCAGAGAGACCCAGTACTTC
>TRBV6-2/TRBV6-3|TRBJ2-2|NA|NA
CASSRGGGTGELFF
TGTGCCAGCAGTAGAGGTGGTGGCACCGGGGAGCTGTTTTTT
>TRBV18|TRBJ2-3|TRBD1|NA
CASQGQGAGDTQYF
TGTGCCAGCCAAGGGCAGGGGGCCGGAGATACGCAGTATTTT
>TRBV6-5|TRBJ2-3|TRBD1|once
CASSRGSDTQYF
TGTGCCAGCTCCAGGGGGTCAGATACGCAGTATTTT